A single sample is the source of the 13 T cell receptor beta chains below, sequenced in a study of T cells after somatic rescue of genetic block. TCRdb keeps only in-frame clones here, not all; method: immunoSEQ multiplex PCR. This sample has 55,000 or so clones, with approximately 96% found just once. The sample was peripheral blood mononuclear cells (PBMCs). Source of these receptors: a child under two years old.

The chain joins TRBV4-2 to TRBJ2-1; D ambiguous. V was clipped by 5 bases and J by 8 bases, with 7 bases between them. The germline gives CDR1 LGHNA, CDR2 YNFKEQ. This CDR3 region has 11 residues. The CDR3 loop is CASSAIHEQFF. The CDR3 coding sequence is TGTGCCAGCAGCGCAATCCATGAGCAGTTCTTC.

This sequence joins TRBV11-2 and TRBJ2-1; TRBD2 matches at 12 bases. J was trimmed by 2 bases and V by 4 bases; bases with no gene match: 0. Germline CDR1 is SGHAT and CDR2 is FQNNGV. The CDR3 is 15 residues long. CDR3 DNA sequence: TGTGCCAGCAGCTCTAGCGGGAGGGCCTACAATGAGCAGTTCTTC. It encodes CASSSSGRAYNEQFF.

This chain links TRBV4-2 with TRBJ1-1; a possible D gene is TRBD1 (5 bases). The CDR3 covers 13 residues. Germline assignment: CDR1 LGHNA and CDR2 YNFKEQ. V lost 7 bases to trimming and J lost 4 bases, with 13 bases between them. The CDR3 reads CASKILGGTEAFF. CDR3 coding DNA: TGTGCCAGCAAAATTTTGGGGGGCACTGAAGCTTTCTTT.

For the CDR3, the DNA is TGTGCCAGCAGCCCAAGACTAGTGGAGGTCACAGATACGCAGTATTTT. Amino acids: CASSPRLVEVTDTQYF. V gene TRBV7-9 combines with J gene TRBJ2-3, with D possibly TRBD2 on 6 matching bases. CDR3 length: 16 amino acids. The germline gives CDR1 SEHNR, CDR2 FQNEAQ (reference sequence). V shed 5 bases and J shed 2 bases, with 17 bases lying between them.

This clone was observed a handful of times. The gene calls are TRBV23-1 and TRBJ1-5; a weak D match, TRBD1 (5 bases). TRBV23-1 is sorted into the ORF group, with uncertain function. Trimming removed 0 bases from V and 2 bases from J, with 5 bases in between. The CDR3 is made up of 14 amino acids. The CDR3 is CASSQSGGNQPQHF. The CDR3 DNA sequence: TGCGCCAGCAGTCAATCAGGGGGCAATCAGCCCCAGCATTTT.

This chain connects TRBV28 to TRBJ2-1; D not resolved. V gave up 2 bases and J gave up 0 bases, with 5 bases separating them. CDR3 length: 14 residues. The V gene's germline CDR1 is MDHEN and CDR2 SYDVKM. The CDR3 region is CASSLSYSYNEQFF. The CDR3 DNA reads as TGTGCCAGCAGTTTAAGTTACTCCTACAATGAGCAGTTCTTC.

The rearrangement links TRBV11-2 to TRBJ2-1; D ambiguous. This CDR3 comprises 15 residues. V lost 6 bases to trimming and J lost 6 bases, with 18 bases between them. Germline loops: CDR1 SGHAT, CDR2 FQNNGV. The CDR3 here is CASRPQPSAGNEQFF. CDR3 DNA: TGTGCCAGCAGACCTCAACCCTCAGCCGGCAATGAGCAGTTCTTC.

The chain recombines TRBV11-3 with TRBJ2-2, with TRBD1 matching 11 bases. CDR1 is SGHNT, CDR2 YENEEA, per germline. CDR3 length: 16 amino acids. With V trimmed by 1 base and J by 2 bases, 0 bases remained unmatched. CDR3 DNA sequence: TGTGCCAGCAGCTTAGGGACAGGGGGCAACACCGGGGAGCTGTTTTTT. It is translated as CASSLGTGGNTGELFF.

The genes are TRBV4-3 and TRBJ2-5, with D uncertain. The CDR3 length is 11 residues. Germline V gene sequence: CDR1 LGHNA, CDR2 YSLEER. The germline V and J ends were trimmed by 4 bases and 4 bases, with 4 bases remaining between them. The DNA of the CDR3 is TGCGCCAGCAGCCCTGGAGAGACCCAGTACTTC. It is translated as CASSPGETQYF.

The chain employs TRBV5-7 and TRBJ1-2; 8 bases are a match to TRBD1. TRBV5-7 is placed among ORFs of uncertain function. Germline trimming cut 4 bases from V and 4 bases from J; bases unmatched to any gene: 12. The CDR3 loop spans 16 amino acids. As DNA, the CDR3 is TGTGCCAGCAGCGGGGTTGGACAGGGTAGGCCCTATGGCTACACCTTC. Translating it yields CASSGVGQGRPYGYTF.

The chain has TRBV7-2 and TRBJ1-2; 8 nucleotides match TRBD1. CDR3 length equals 15 residues. Germline CDR1 SGHTA, CDR2 FQGNSA. V lost 0 bases to trimming and J lost 5 bases; unmatched junction nucleotides: 5. CDR3 loop: CASSLAGQGVYGYTF. For the CDR3, the DNA is TGTGCCAGCAGCTTAGCCGGACAGGGAGTATATGGCTACACCTTC.

The rearrangement links TRBV6-1 to TRBJ1-4; TRBD1 aligns across 7 bases. The CDR3 sequence is 15 residues long. Germline V CDR1 and CDR2: MNHNS, SASEGT. Trimming removed 3 bases from V and 3 bases from J; junction bases left unmatched: 4. The CDR3 DNA follows: TGTGCCAGCAGTGAGACCGGGACAGCTAATGAAAAACTGTTTTTT. The encoded protein is CASSETGTANEKLFF.

Details on this clone: At one of its ends the junction is not consistent with the germline gene, which may arise from a read error. Within the sample, other DNA sequences also encode this same CDR3. The CDR3 region is CASSLEGAYEQYF. CDR3 coding DNA: TGTGCCAGCAGCTTGGAAGGGGCCTACGAGCAGTACTTC. The rearrangement links TRBV5-1 to TRBJ2-7; weak D call: TRBD1 (5 bases). Germline-derived CDR1 and CDR2 are SGHRS and YFSETQ. CDR3 length equals 13 residues.